This section outlines one T cell receptor (beta chain) sequence together with its context. These data originate in a study of blood T cell repertoires in COVID-19. Background on the study: Sources were T cells, B-cell-depleted T cells, or PBMCs; the material itself was cDNA or gDNA.

Original analysis: Reference gene primers were amplified, and this amplification served to estimate nucleated cell counts. TCRdb keeps only in-frame clones here, not all; method: immunoSEQ multiplex PCR. Clone size and V and J calls were adopted from that table, with D and trimming inferred from the DNA. This table has hundreds of thousands of clones, approximately 86% appearing once. Everyone who took part was about 18 to 90 years old, and they came from roughly 25 US areas. Cohorts were determined from participant-reported clinical history. Germline CDR1 LNHDA, CDR2 SQIVND (reference sequence). The CDR3 is 14 amino acids. The V and J ends lost 4 bases and 6 bases respectively, with 16 bases between them.

The chain carries TRBV19 and TRBJ2-7; D is uncertain. Sequences were obtained from PBMCs or T cells enriched from blood (not recorded which). The origin of this receptor is a woman between 25 and 40 years old who had been exposed to COVID-19. Written as DNA, the CDR3 is TGTGCCAGTAGTAGAGGAGAGAGGTCCGGCGAGCAGTACTTC. Translating gives CASSRGERSGEQYF.